This T cell receptor (beta chain) was captured by sequencing in a study of blood T cell repertoires in COVID-19. The method was immunoSEQ multiplex PCR; TCRdb's version includes in-frame clones alone and lacks a portion of them. Among around 190,000 clones listed, about 82% were seen once. The sequence came from an older man with active or convalescent COVID-19. Sequencing was carried out using peripheral blood.

CDR3: CASSDGNTGELFF. The CDR3 region has the DNA TGTGCCAGCAGTGACGGTAACACCGGGGAGCTGTTTTTT. The chain combines TRBV2 with TRBJ2-2; D gene uncertain. The germline gives CDR1 SNHLY, CDR2 FYNNEI. V was shortened by 3 bases and J by 2 bases, with 4 bases between the two germline ends. The length of the CDR3 is 13 residues.